This entry describes one TCR beta chain. Its antigen is unknown. PCR used 60 Vbeta primers and 13 Jbeta primers. Original data processing: A follow-up analysis tallied tens of millions of unique TCR beta chains, approximately 11 million shared. Method: immunoSEQ multiplex PCR; TCRdb's copy keeps in-frame clones and lacks some. V and J calls and clone size are those listed in that table; D and trimming were worked out from the DNA. The sample contains some 150,000 clones, roughly 78% of which appear only once. Per the germline V gene, CDR1 is SNHLY and CDR2 is FYNNEI. The ends were cut back, 8 bases at V and 7 bases at J, with 18 bases in the middle. This CDR3 comprises 14 residues. The source of the sample is a study of cytomegalovirus exposure and HLA in healthy donors. General study findings and limits: Donors were assumed by presence/absence analyses to have roughly uniform sequencing depth. In vitro checks showed that a few CMV-associated chains really do target CMV antigens. A link between a missense DCLRE1C variant and TCR beta V- and J-gene trimming emerged from a later analysis.

The clonotype originates from a man aged 40-50 years in good health and CMV-seronegative. Sequenced input: PBMCs. The chain is built from TRBV2 and TRBJ2-4, with a weak D call TRBD1 (6 bases). Here the CDR3 reads CASANREIENIQYF. In nucleotides, the CDR3 is TGTGCCAGCGCTAACAGGGAAATCGAGAACATTCAGTACTTC.